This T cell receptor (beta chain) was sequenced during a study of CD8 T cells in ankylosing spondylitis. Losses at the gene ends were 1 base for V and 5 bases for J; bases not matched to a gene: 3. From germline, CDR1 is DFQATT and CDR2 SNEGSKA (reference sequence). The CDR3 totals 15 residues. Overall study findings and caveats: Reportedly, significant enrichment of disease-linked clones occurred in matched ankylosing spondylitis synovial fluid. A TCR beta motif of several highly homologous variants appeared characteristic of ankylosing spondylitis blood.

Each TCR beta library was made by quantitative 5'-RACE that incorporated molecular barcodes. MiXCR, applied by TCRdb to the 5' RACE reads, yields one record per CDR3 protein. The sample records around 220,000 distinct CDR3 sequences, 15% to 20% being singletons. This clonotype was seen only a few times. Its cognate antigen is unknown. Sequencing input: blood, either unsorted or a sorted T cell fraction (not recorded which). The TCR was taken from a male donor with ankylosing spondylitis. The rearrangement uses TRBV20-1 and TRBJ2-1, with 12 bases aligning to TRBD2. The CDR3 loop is CSARGLAGDHNEQFF. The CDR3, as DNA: TGCAGTGCTAGAGGACTAGCGGGAGATCACAATGAGCAGTTCTTC.